This T cell receptor (beta chain) was sequenced in a study of cytomegalovirus exposure and HLA in healthy donors. PCR amplification relied on 60 Vbeta primers (plus 13 Jbeta primers). Clones were read by immunoSEQ multiplex PCR, and TCRdb kept only the in-frame ones, dropping some. Here the sample spans more than 130,000 clones, more than 75% being singletons. Losses at the gene ends were 6 bases for V and 4 bases for J; bases not matched to a gene: 4. The germline V gene has CDR1 SQVTM and CDR2 ANQGSEA. The CDR3 is 12 amino acids. The clonotype was recovered from a male donor in good health and CMV-seronegative. The sequencing input was PBMCs. The rearrangement joins TRBV29-1 to TRBJ1-2, with 8 nucleotides matching TRBD1. The CDR3 DNA reads as TGCAGCGTAGGACAGGGAATCTATGGCTACACCTTC. This translates into CSVGQGIYGYTF.